This T cell receptor beta chain is drawn from a study of cytomegalovirus exposure and HLA in healthy donors. Germline CDR1 reads LNHNV; CDR2 reads YYDKDF (reference sequence). V was shortened by 1 base and J by 5 bases, with 17 bases between the two germline ends. This CDR3 contains 16 residues. The protocol was immunoSEQ multiplex PCR, while the TCRdb copy is restricted to in-frame clones and leaves out a portion. The repertoire holds fewer than 100,000 clones, more than 75% seen once, with 2% to 2.5% in the top ten. The sample comprised PBMCs. This TCR was sampled from a man between 25 and 39 years old in good health and CMV-seronegative. The chain carries TRBV15 and TRBJ1-1; perhaps TRBD1 as D (6 bases). CDR3 nucleotides: TGTGCCACCAGCAGAGGGGACACACGTAGCGGGACTGAAGCTTTCTTT. Its protein product is CATSRGDTRSGTEAFF.